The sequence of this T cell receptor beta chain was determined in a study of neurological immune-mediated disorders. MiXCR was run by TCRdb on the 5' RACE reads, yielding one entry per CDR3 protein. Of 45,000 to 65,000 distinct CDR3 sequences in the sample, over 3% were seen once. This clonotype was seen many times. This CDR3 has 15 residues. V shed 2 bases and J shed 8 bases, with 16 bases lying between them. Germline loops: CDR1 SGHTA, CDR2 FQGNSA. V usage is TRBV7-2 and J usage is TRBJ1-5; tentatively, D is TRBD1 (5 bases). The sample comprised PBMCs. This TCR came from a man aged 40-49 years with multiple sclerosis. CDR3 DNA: TGTGCCAGCAGCTTACAGGGTCTGGGGATGAAGCCCCAGCATTTT. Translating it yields CASSLQGLGMKPQHF. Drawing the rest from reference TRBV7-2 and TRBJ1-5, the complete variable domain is GAGVSQSPSNKVTEKGKDVELRCDPISGHTALYWYRQSLGQGLEFLIYFQGNSAPDKSGLPSDRFSAERTGGSVSTLTIQRTQQEDSAVYLCASSLQGLGMKPQHFGDGTRLSIL.